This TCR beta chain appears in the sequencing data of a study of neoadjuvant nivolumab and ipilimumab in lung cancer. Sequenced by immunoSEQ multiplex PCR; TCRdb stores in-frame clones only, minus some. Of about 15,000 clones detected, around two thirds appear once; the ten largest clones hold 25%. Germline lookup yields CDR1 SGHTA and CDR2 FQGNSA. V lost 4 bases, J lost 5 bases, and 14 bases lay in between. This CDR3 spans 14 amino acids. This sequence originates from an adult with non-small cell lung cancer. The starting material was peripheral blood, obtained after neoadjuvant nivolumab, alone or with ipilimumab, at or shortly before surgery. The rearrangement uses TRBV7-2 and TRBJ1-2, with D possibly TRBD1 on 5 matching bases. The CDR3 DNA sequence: TGTGCCAGCAGCTCGAGGGCAGGGCCATATGGCTACACCTTC. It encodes CASSSRAGPYGYTF.